The 10 T cell receptor beta chains below were found in one sample sequenced in a study of spatial heterogeneity in lung cancer. TCRdb reanalysed the 5' RACE reads using MiXCR and keeps one entry per CDR3 protein. The profile shows some 80,000 distinct CDR3 sequences, roughly 8% of them singletons. The time point here: sample taken at primary tumor resection. The sequences come from PBMCs, collected at surgery. The receptors originated from a male donor with early-stage non-small cell lung cancer.

This sequence joins TRBV6-6 and TRBJ1-6; tentatively, D is TRBD1 (5 bases). The CDR3 length is 15 residues. V shed 7 bases and J shed 10 bases, with 20 bases lying between them. Looked up from germline, CDR1 is MNHNY and CDR2 is SVGAGI (reference sequence). The CDR3 loop is CASNPSTGVTSPLHF. The CDR3 nucleotides read TGTGCCAGCAATCCATCGACGGGGGTGACCTCACCCCTCCACTTT.

This clonotype was counted at least ten times. V usage is TRBV20-1 and J usage is TRBJ2-3; the D gene is possibly TRBD1 (5 bases). The germline CDR1 and CDR2 sequences are DFQATT and SNEGSKA (reference sequence). The CDR3 is made up of 12 amino acids. V shed 6 bases and J shed 2 bases, with 9 bases lying between them. The CDR3 sequence is CSARADTDTQYF. The CDR3 bases are TGCAGTGCCAGGGCCGACACAGATACGCAGTATTTT.

The CDR3 loop is CASSLGGGGETQYF. For the CDR3, the DNA is TGTGCCAGCAGCTTAGGTGGGGGAGGAGAGACCCAGTACTTC. V gene TRBV7-3 combines with J gene TRBJ2-5; D is possibly TRBD2 (6 bases). Looked up from germline, CDR1 is SGHTA and CDR2 is FQGTGA. CDR3 size: 14 residues. Trimming removed 2 bases at V and 4 bases at J, with 11 bases between.

The chain carries TRBV30 and TRBJ1-3; D is unclear. V was trimmed by 1 base and J by 0 bases, leaving 7 bases between them. Germline lookup yields CDR1 GTSNPN and CDR2 SVGIG (reference sequence). The CDR3 has 14 residues. The CDR3 nucleotides are TGTGCCTGGAGTGGAGAGGGCTCTGGAAACACCATATATTTT. Its translation: CAWSGEGSGNTIYF.

This clonotype was observed a few times. The rearrangement joins TRBV5-1 to TRBJ2-3, with 7 nucleotides matching TRBD1. J gave up 0 bases and V 4 bases, and 5 bases lay outside the gene matches. CDR1 and CDR2 from the germline V gene are SGHRS and YFSETQ. CDR3 length: 15 residues. CDR3 sequence reads: CASSLGQTSTDTQYF. DNA of the CDR3: TGCGCCAGCAGCCTGGGACAGACTAGCACAGATACGCAGTATTTT.

This clonotype was observed many times. The chain employs TRBV29-1 and TRBJ1-1; 10 nucleotides agree with TRBD1. Germline V gene data show CDR1 as SQVTM and CDR2 as ANQGSEA. This CDR3 spans 13 amino acids. V trimming: 6 bases; J trimming: 6 bases; junction bases outside the gene matches: 7. CDR3 region: CSVPGQGIAEAFF. The DNA for the CDR3 is TGCAGCGTCCCGGGACAGGGGATTGCTGAAGCTTTCTTT. The complete variable domain, with remaining parts taken from reference TRBV29-1 and TRBJ1-1, reads SAVISQKPSRDICQRGTSLTIQCQVDSQVTMMFWYRQQPGQSLTLIATANQGSEATYESGFVIDKFPISRPNLTFSTLTVSNMSPEDSSIYLCSVPGQGIAEAFFGQGTRLTVV.

CDR3 coding DNA: TGTGCCAGCAGGGGACAGGGATCGGGAACTGAAGCTTTCTTT. It is translated as CASRGQGSGTEAFF. This chain joins TRBV6-2 or TRBV6-3 and TRBJ1-1, with 9 positions matching TRBD1. Germline trimming cut 6 bases from V and 5 bases from J; bases unmatched to any gene: 7. This CDR3 contains 14 residues. Germline CDR1 MNHEY, CDR2 SVGEGT.

The table lists this clonotype with many counts. V gene TRBV12-3 or TRBV12-4 combines with J gene TRBJ2-7; D remains ambiguous. Trimming took off 0 bases at V and 3 bases at J, with 9 bases between the two ends. The CDR3 consists of 14 residues. CDR3 amino acids: CASSLAGQDYEQYF. In DNA, the CDR3 is TGTGCCAGCAGTTTAGCCGGGCAGGACTACGAGCAGTACTTC.

Concerning this clonotype: With a much larger clone just one base away, this may be a read error. The chain employs TRBV27 and TRBJ2-7; 12 bases map to TRBD2. Germline-derived CDR1 and CDR2 are MNHEY and SMNVEV (reference sequence). CDR3 length equals 16 residues. The CDR3 coding sequence is TGTGTCAGCAGTTTCTGGACTAGCGGGGCCTCCTACGAGCAGTACTTC. Its protein product is CVSSFWTSGASYEQYF.

This clonotype was observed a few times. The chain carries TRBV5-8 and TRBJ1-1, with no clear D. CDR1 is SGHTS and CDR2 is YDEGEE in the germline V gene. CDR3 size: 12 residues. Trimming shortened V by 0 bases and J by 10 bases, and 10 bases separated the two germline ends. The CDR3 DNA sequence: TGTGCCAGCAGCTTGGACTATTATCGAGCTTTCTTT. Translated: CASSLDYYRAFF. The full variable domain, completed using reference TRBV5-8 and TRBJ1-1, is EAGVTQSPTHLIKTRGQQATLRCSPISGHTSVYWYQQALGLGLQFLLWYDEGEERNRGNFPPRFSGRQFPNYSSELNVNALELEDSALYLCASSLDYYRAFFGQGTRLTVV.